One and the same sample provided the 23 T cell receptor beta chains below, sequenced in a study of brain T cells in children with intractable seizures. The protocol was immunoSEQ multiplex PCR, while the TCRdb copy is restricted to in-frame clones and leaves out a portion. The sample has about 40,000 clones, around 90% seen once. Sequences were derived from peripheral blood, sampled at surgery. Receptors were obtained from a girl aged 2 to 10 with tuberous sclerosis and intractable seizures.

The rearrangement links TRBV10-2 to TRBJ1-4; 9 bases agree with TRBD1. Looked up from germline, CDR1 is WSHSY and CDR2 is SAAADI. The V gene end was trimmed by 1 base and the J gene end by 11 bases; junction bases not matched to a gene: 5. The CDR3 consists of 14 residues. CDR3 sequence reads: CASSELQGAGKLFF. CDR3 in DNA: TGCGCCAGCAGTGAGTTACAGGGGGCTGGGAAACTGTTTTTT.

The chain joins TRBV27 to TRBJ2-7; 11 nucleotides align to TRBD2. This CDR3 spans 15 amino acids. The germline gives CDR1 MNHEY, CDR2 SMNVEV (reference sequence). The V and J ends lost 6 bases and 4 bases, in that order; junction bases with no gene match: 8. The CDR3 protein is CASRTLAGGQYEQYF. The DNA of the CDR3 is TGTGCCAGCAGAACCTTAGCGGGGGGGCAATACGAGCAGTACTTC.

Here the CDR3 reads CASSLALSSYEQYV. CDR3 bases: TGTGCCAGCAGCTTAGCCCTGAGCTCCTACGAGCAGTACGTC. This chain links TRBV7-8 with TRBJ2-7, with D uncertain. CDR1 is SGHVS, CDR2 FQNEAQ, per germline. The ends were cut back, 0 bases at V and 0 bases at J, with 6 bases in the middle. The CDR3 is made up of 14 amino acids.

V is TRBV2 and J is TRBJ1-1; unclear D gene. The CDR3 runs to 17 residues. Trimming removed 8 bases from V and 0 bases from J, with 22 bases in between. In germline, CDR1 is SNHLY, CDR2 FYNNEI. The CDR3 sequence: CASHIPPLGVMNTEAFF. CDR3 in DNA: TGTGCCAGCCACATTCCACCCCTGGGAGTAATGAACACTGAAGCTTTCTTT.

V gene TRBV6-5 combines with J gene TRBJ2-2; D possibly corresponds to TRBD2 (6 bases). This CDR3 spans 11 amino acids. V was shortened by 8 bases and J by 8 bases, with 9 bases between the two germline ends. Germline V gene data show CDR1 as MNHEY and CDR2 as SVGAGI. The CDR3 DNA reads TGTGCCAGCGAAGGAGGGGGGGAGCTGTTTTTT. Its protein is CASEGGGELFF.

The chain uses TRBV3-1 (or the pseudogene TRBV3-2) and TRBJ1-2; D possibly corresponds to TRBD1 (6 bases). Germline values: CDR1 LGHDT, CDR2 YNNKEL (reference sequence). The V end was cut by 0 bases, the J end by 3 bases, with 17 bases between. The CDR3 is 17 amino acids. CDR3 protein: CASSQDPVGGRDYGYTF. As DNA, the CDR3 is TGTGCCAGCAGCCAAGACCCAGTGGGGGGCAGGGACTATGGCTACACCTTC.

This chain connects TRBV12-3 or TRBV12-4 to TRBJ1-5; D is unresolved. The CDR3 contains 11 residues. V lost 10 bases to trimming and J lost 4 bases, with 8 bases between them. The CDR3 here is CATSPNQPQHF. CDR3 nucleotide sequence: TGTGCCACCTCCCCGAATCAGCCCCAGCATTTT.

In DNA form, the CDR3 reads TGTGCCAGCAGCCTGACAGGGGGCACTGAAGCTTTCTTT. Protein: CASSLTGGTEAFF. This rearrangement joins TRBV6-5 to TRBJ1-1; 9 nucleotides agree with TRBD1. Germline V gene data show CDR1 as MNHEY and CDR2 as SVGAGI. CDR3 length: 13 amino acids. After removal of 6 bases from V and 4 bases from J, the junction contained 3 bases not matched to a gene.

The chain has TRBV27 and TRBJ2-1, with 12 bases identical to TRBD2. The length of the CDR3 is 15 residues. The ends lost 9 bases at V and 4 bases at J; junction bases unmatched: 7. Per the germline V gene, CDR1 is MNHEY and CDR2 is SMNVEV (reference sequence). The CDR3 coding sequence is TGTGCCAGACAAGATCTAGCGGGGGGGTACAATGAGCAGTTCTTC. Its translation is CARQDLAGGYNEQFF.

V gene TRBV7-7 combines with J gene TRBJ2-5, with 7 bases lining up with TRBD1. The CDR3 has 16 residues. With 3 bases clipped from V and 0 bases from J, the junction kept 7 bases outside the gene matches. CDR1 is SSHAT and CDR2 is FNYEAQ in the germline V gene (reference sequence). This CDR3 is CASSFRPTGYQETQYF. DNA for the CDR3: TGTGCCAGCAGCTTCCGGCCGACAGGGTACCAAGAGACCCAGTACTTC. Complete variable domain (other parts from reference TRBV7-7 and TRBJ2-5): GAGVSQSPRYKVTKRGQDVTLRCDPISSHATLYWYQQALGQGPEFLTYFNYEAQPDKSGLPSDRFSAERPEGSISTLTIQRTEQRDSAMYRCASSFRPTGYQETQYFGPGTRLLVL.

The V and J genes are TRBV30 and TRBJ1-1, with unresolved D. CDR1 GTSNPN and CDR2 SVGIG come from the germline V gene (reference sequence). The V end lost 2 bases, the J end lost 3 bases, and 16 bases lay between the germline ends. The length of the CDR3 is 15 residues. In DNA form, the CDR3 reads TGTGCCTGGAGTTCCGAGCCGGTGATGGACACTGAAGCTTTCTTT. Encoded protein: CAWSSEPVMDTEAFF.

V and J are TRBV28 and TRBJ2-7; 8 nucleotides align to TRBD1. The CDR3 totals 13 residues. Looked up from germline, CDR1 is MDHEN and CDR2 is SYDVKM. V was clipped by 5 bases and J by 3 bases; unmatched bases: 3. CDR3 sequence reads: CASSTGGIYEQYF. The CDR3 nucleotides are TGTGCCAGCAGTACAGGGGGAATCTACGAGCAGTACTTC.

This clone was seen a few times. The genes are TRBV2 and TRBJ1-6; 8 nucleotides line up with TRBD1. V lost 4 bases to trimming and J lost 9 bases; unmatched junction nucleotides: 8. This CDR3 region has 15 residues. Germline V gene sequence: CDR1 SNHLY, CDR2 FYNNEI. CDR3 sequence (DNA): TGTGCCAGCAGTGTCTTCACAGGGGGGTCTTCACCCCTCCACTTT. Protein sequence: CASSVFTGGSSPLHF.

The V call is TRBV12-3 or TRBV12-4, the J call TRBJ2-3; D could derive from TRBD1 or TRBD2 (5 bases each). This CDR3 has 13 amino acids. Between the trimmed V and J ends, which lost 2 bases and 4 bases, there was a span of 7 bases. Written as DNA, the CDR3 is TGTGCCAGCAGTTTAACGGGGCCAGATACGCAGTATTTT. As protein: CASSLTGPDTQYF.

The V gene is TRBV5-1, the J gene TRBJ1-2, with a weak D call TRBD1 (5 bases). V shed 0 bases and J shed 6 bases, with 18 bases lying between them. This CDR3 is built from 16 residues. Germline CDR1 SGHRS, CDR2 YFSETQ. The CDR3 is CASSLGGLTRPDGYTF. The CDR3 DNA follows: TGCGCCAGCAGCTTGGGGGGACTCACCCGTCCGGATGGCTACACCTTC.

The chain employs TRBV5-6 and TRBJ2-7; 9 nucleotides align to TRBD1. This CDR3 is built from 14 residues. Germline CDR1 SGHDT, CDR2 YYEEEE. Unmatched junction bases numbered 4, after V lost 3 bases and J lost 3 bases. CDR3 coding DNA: TGTGCCAGCAGCTGGGACAGGGATATCTACGAGCAGTACTTC. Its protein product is CASSWDRDIYEQYF.

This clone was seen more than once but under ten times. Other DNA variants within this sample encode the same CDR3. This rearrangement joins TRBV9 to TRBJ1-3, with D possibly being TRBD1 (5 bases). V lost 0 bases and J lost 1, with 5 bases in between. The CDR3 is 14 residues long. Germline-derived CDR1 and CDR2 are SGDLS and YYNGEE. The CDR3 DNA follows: TGTGCCAGCAGCGTAGAGGGGTCTGGAAACACCATATATTTT. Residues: CASSVEGSGNTIYF.

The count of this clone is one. Here the CDR3 reads CASSQGVVTDTQYF. The DNA for the CDR3 is TGTGCCAGCAGCCAAGGGGTGGTGACAGATACGCAGTATTTT. V is TRBV11-2 and J is TRBJ2-3; D may be TRBD1 (5 bases). The CDR3 is 14 amino acids. Trimming left V 5 bases short and J 3 bases short, with 12 bases between. From germline, CDR1 is SGHAT and CDR2 FQNNGV.

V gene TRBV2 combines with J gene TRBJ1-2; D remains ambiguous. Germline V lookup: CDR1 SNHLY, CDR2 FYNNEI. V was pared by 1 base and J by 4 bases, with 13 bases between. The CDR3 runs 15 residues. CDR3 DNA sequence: TGTGCCAGCAGTGAAGTTGCGGTCCCTATCTATGGCTACACCTTC. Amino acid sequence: CASSEVAVPIYGYTF.

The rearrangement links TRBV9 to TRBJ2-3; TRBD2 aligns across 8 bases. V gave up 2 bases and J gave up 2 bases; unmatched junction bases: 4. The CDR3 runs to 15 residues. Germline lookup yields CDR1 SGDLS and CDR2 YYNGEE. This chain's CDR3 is CASSVGLGNTDTQYF. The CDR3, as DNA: TGTGCCAGCAGCGTGGGACTAGGGAACACAGATACGCAGTATTTT.

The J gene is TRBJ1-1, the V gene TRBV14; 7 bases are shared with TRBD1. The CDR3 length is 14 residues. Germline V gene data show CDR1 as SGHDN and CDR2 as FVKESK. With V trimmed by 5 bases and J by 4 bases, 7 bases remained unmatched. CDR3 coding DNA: TGTGCCAGCAGCGAGACAGGGATTTCCACTGAAGCTTTCTTT. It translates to CASSETGISTEAFF.

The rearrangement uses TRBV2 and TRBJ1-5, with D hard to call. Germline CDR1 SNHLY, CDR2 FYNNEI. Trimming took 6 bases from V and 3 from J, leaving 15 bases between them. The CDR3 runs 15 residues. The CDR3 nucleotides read TGTGCCAGCAGCCTAAACCACCAGATCAATCAGCCCCAGCATTTT. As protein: CASSLNHQINQPQHF.

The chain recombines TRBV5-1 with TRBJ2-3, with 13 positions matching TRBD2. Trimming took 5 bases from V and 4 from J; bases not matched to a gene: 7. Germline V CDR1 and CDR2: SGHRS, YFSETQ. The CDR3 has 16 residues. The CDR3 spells CASRSTSGGSPDTQYF. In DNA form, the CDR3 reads TGCGCCAGCAGGTCGACTAGCGGGGGGAGTCCAGATACGCAGTATTTT.